This is a list of T cell receptor beta chains from one sample in a study of vaccination effects on CD4 cells after COVID-19. Produced via immunoSEQ multiplex PCR; TCRdb's table is partial and in-frame only. The sample lists tens of thousands of clones, under 80% occurring once. These receptors' targets are unknown. Here the sequenced sample was CD4+ T cells from PBMCs cultured with a peptide pool, taken before COVID-19 vaccination. The receptors were sampled from a human donor who had a prior SARS-CoV-2 infection. The CDR3 runs from the conserved cysteine through the conserved F or W. D genes are given only for firm matches. A row's size may be missing; if present it is once, few, many or a size class.

V gene	J gene	clone size	D gene	CDR3 DNA	CDR3 protein
TRBV2	TRBJ1-6	.	TRBD1	TGTGCCCTTATGAAGGGACAGCCTAATTCACCCCTCCACTTT	CALMKGQPNSPLHF
TRBV5-1	TRBJ2-1	.	TRBD1	TGCGCCAGCAGCCTCGCAGAGGGGGCCGATGAGCAGTTCTTC	CASSLAEGADEQFF
TRBV9	TRBJ2-7	.	TRBD1	TGTGCCAGCAGCGTAGATGACAGGGGGTACTACGAGCAGTACTTC	CASSVDDRGYYEQYF
TRBV5-5	TRBJ2-1	.	TRBD2	TGTGCCAGCAGCTTGTTCCCTAGCGGGGGGCTGCTTACTTCCTACAATGAGCAGTTCTTC	CASSLFPSGGLLTSYNEQFF
TRBV9	TRBJ2-5	.	TRBD2	TGTGCCAGCAGCTTGACGGCGGGGGGGTACCAAGAGACCCAGTACTTC	CASSLTAGGYQETQYF
TRBV25-1	TRBJ2-3	.	.	TGTGCCAGCAGTGATGGAGGGGGCACAGATACGCAGTATTTT	CASSDGGGTDTQYF
TRBV9	TRBJ2-5	.	TRBD2	TGTGCCAGCAGCGGACCGGGACTAGCCTTTCAAGAGACCCAGTACTTC	CASSGPGLAFQETQYF
TRBV12-3/TRBV12-4	TRBJ1-2	.	.	TGTGCCAGCCAAGGGGGTAGGAACTATGGCTACACCTTC	CASQGGRNYGYTF
TRBV2	TRBJ2-2	.	.	TGTGCCAGCCAGGGCACCGGGGAGCTGTTTTTT	CASQGTGELFF
TRBV9	TRBJ2-1	few	.	TGTGCCAGCAGCGTTTCCCCTAACAATGAGCAGTTCTTC	CASSVSPNNEQFF
TRBV2	TRBJ2-1	few	.	TGTGCCAGCACTCCAGAGCGGTACAATGAGCAGTTCTTC	CASTPERYNEQFF
TRBV9	TRBJ2-3	.	TRBD2	TGTGCCAGCAGCGTAGGGGGCGGGAGGTCAGATACGCAGTATTTT	CASSVGGGRSDTQYF
TRBV7-2	TRBJ2-1	once	TRBD2	TGTGCCAGCAGCTTTTCTAGCGGGAGTCCCTACAATGAGCAGTTCTTC	CASSFSSGSPYNEQFF
TRBV18	TRBJ2-5	.	.	TGTGCCAGCTCACCTTTGGCGTACCAAGAGACCCAGTACTTC	CASSPLAYQETQYF
TRBV6-5	TRBJ1-2	.	TRBD1	TGTGCCAGCACCCTGCAGGGGGATCACTATGGCTACACCTTC	CASTLQGDHYGYTF
TRBV2	TRBJ2-7	few	.	TGTGCCAGCAGGGACGAGGGGTCCACCTGGGACGAGCAGTACTTC	CASRDEGSTWDEQYF
TRBV5-4	TRBJ1-5	.	.	TGTGCCAGCAGCTTGGATGGGCAGGGGTCTCAGCCCCAGCATTTT	CASSLDGQGSQPQHF
TRBV7-9	TRBJ2-6	.	TRBD1	TGTGCCAGCAGCCCCTGGGGACAGACGAGCTCTGGGGCCAACGTCCTGACTTTC	CASSPWGQTSSGANVLTF
TRBV5-6	TRBJ2-1	.	.	TGTGCCAGCAGCTTACCGGGAAATTCCGACAATGAGCAGTTCTTC	CASSLPGNSDNEQFF
TRBV19	TRBJ1-4	.	.	TGTGCCAGTAGTATATCCGGGGCCTCCTCAACTAATGAAAAACTGTTTTTT	CASSISGASSTNEKLFF
TRBV6-6	TRBJ1-1	.	.	TGTGCCAGCAGTTACTCCCCGACAGTGAACACTGAAGCTTTCTTT	CASSYSPTVNTEAFF
TRBV5-1	TRBJ1-1	.	TRBD1	TGCGCCAGCAGCTGGGGGACAGGCGCTGAAGCTTTCTTT	CASSWGTGAEAFF
TRBV12-3/TRBV12-4	TRBJ1-2	once	.	TGTGCCAGCAGTTTGAACATGTATGGCTACACCTTC	CASSLNMYGYTF
TRBV18	TRBJ1-6	few	.	TGTGCCAGCTCACCACGCCACGGGGCGGATTCACCCCTCCACTTT	CASSPRHGADSPLHF
TRBV5-6	TRBJ1-1	.	.	TGTGCCAGCAGCTTGGATACAGGTCGGGGCACTGAAGCTTTCTTT	CASSLDTGRGTEAFF
TRBV5-1	TRBJ1-2	.	TRBD1	TGCGCCAGCAGCTTGGATACAGGGGGCGCGGATGGCTACACCTTC	CASSLDTGGADGYTF
TRBV5-1	TRBJ2-3	.	.	TGCGCCAGCAGTTCGACTAGTTTCGGCACAGATACGCAGTATTTT	CASSSTSFGTDTQYF
TRBV7-9	TRBJ2-7	.	TRBD1	TGTGCCAGCAGCCCGACAGGGGATCGCTACGAGCAGTACTTC	CASSPTGDRYEQYF
TRBV19	TRBJ2-7	.	.	TGTGCCAGTAGTATTTGGGGGTTCGAGCAGTACTTC	CASSIWGFEQYF
TRBV6-5	TRBJ1-4	few	TRBD1	TGTGCCAGCAGGGTGGGACAGGGCCAAGAAAAACTGTTTTTT	CASRVGQGQEKLFF
TRBV9	TRBJ2-7	few	.	TGTGCCAGCAGCCGCAGGACAGTTCCTAACGAGCAGTACTTC	CASSRRTVPNEQYF
TRBV2	TRBJ1-2	.	.	TGTGCCAGCAGTGGACAGCGGGACCCTGGCTACACCTTC	CASSGQRDPGYTF
TRBV12-3/TRBV12-4	TRBJ1-2	.	TRBD1	TGTGCCAGCAGTCCGACAGGGCTCTATGGCTACACCTTC	CASSPTGLYGYTF
TRBV18	TRBJ1-2	.	.	TGTGCCAGCTCACCCCCAGGCCGCCTTATGGGCTACACCTTC	CASSPPGRLMGYTF
TRBV5-4	TRBJ2-3	.	.	TGTGCCAGCAGCCCGACCCAGGGAGATACGCAGTATTTT	CASSPTQGDTQYF
TRBV11-3	TRBJ1-1	.	.	TGTGCCAGCGGGTACAATGCGAACACTGAAGCTTTCTTT	CASGYNANTEAFF
TRBV5-1	TRBJ2-5	.	.	TGCGCCAGCAGCTTGGACCGGAGGGAGACCCAGTACTTC	CASSLDRRETQYF
TRBV24-1	TRBJ1-2	.	TRBD1	TGTGCCACCAGTGATACGGACAGGCCCTATGGCTACACCTTC	CATSDTDRPYGYTF
TRBV12-3/TRBV12-4	TRBJ2-5	.	.	TGTGCCACCAGCCGAGGGCAGGAAGAGACCCAGTACTTC	CATSRGQEETQYF
TRBV28	TRBJ2-7	once	TRBD1	TGTGCCAGCAGTCCCACAGGGGGAAGGTACGAGCAGTACTTC	CASSPTGGRYEQYF
TRBV9	TRBJ2-2	.	.	TGTGCCAGCAGTCGGAGGGGGCGGGAGTCAGGGGAGCTGTTTTTT	CASSRRGRESGELFF
TRBV27	TRBJ2-3	.	TRBD2	TGTGCCAGCAGGAGGATTCGGACTAGCGGGAGTGGAGATACGCAGTATTTT	CASRRIRTSGSGDTQYF
TRBV18	TRBJ2-1	.	.	TGTGCCAGCTCACCGACTAGGACCTACAATGAGCAGTTCTTC	CASSPTRTYNEQFF
TRBV21-1	TRBJ1-1	.	.	TGTGCCCCAGCCCCTCCGGGACCAAAAACGAACACTGAAGCTTTCTTT	CAPAPPGPKTNTEAFF
TRBV5-1	TRBJ2-1	few	TRBD2	TGCGCCAGCAGCTTGGTCCCACTAGCGGGAGGGCCAGATGGATTCTTC	CASSLVPLAGGPDGFF
TRBV18	TRBJ2-5	.	.	TGTGCCAGCTCACCAACCAGGGCTCAAGAGACCCAGTACTTC	CASSPTRAQETQYF